Listed below are T cell receptor beta chains from one sample, sequenced in a study of shared clonotypes between healthy human individuals. Assay: immunoSEQ multiplex PCR; the TCRdb copy retains only in-frame clones and omits some. The table includes more than 900,000 clones, around 78% detected once. The sequenced material came from memory CD4+ T cells from PBMCs. Receptors originate from a man younger than 35 in good health. Some clones in this sample may be carry-over from other donors' samples. Each CDR3 is given with its conserved first and last residue. D genes are given only for firm matches. Clone size is stated in some rows and not others, as once, few, many or a class when expanded.

.,TRBV4-3,TRBJ1-4,TRBD1,TGCGCCAGCAGCCAAGATCTTTGGACAGGGGCCGAAAAACTGTTTTTT,CASSQDLWTGAEKLFF
few,TRBV21-1,TRBJ1-2,.,TGTGCCAGCAGCAAAGGTGGAGGACCGAGTCCCTCAATTGGCTACACCTTC,CASSKGGGPSPSIGYTF
.,TRBV7-3,TRBJ2-7,TRBD1,TGTGCCAGCAGCTTCGGCCGGGACAGGACATACGAGCAGTACTTC,CASSFGRDRTYEQYF
.,TRBV9,TRBJ2-5,TRBD2,TGTGCCAGCAGCCGCGCGGCGGGAGGCGGCCAAGAGACCCAGTACTTC,CASSRAAGGGQETQYF
.,TRBV5-1,TRBJ1-2,.,TGCGCCAGCAGCTTGGTTCCGGGAGGGTATGGCTACACCTTC,CASSLVPGGYGYTF
.,TRBV7-9,TRBJ1-2,.,TGTGCCAGCAGCTTCAGAACCCCCGTCGAGGGTGGCTACACCTTC,CASSFRTPVEGGYTF
.,TRBV6-1,TRBJ1-5,.,TGTGCCAGCAGGACAGGTTTGGTTCAGCCCCAGCATTTT,CASRTGLVQPQHF
.,TRBV7-2,TRBJ1-5,.,TGTGCCAGCAGCTTAGATGCTGACCCTCGCCGGCCCCAGCATTTT,CASSLDADPRRPQHF
.,TRBV21-1,TRBJ1-5,.,TGTCGAGGGGTTGTGAAGGGGCCTGGCAATCAGCCCCAGCATTTT,CRGVVKGPGNQPQHF
.,TRBV7-2,TRBJ1-1,.,TGTGCCAGCAGCTTAGGTAAACAGAACACTGAAGCTTTCTTT,CASSLGKQNTEAFF